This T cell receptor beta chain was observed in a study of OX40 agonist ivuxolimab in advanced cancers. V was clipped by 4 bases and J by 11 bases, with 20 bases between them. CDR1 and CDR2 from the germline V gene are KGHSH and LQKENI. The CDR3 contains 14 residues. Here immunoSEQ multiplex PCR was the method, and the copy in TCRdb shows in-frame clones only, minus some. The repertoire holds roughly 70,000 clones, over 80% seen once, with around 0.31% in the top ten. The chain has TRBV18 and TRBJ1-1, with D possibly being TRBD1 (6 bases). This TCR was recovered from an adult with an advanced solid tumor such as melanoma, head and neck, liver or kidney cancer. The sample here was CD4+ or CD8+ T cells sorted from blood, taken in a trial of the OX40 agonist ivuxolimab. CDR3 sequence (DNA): TGTGCCAGCTCACTCGACAAGACACAGGGTAGGGCTTTCTTT. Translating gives CASSLDKTQGRAFF.